This T cell receptor (beta chain) was captured in a study of CD8+CD57+ T cells in acquired aplastic anemia. Study in general: The sorted CD4+ and CD8+ cells yielded an average around 3.4 ug of DNA.

Profiling that covered TCR beta VDJ and CDR3 relied on genomic DNA as its template. MiXCR was run by TCRdb on the reads, yielding one entry per CDR3 protein. The data show about 270,000 distinct CDR3 sequences, 56% seen once. The V end lost 2 bases, the J end lost 14 bases, and 10 bases lay between the germline ends. CDR1 and CDR2 from the germline V gene are SNHLY and FYNNEI. This CDR3 region has 11 residues. The sequence was collected from a human donor with severe aplastic anemia or a healthy control (not recorded which). Sequences were obtained from sorted CD4+, CD8+, or CD8+CD57+ T cells (not recorded which) from PBMCs. The J gene is TRBJ2-4, the V gene TRBV2, with D unresolved. The CDR3 sequence is CASSEQVAKYF. The CDR3 coding sequence is TGTGCCAGCAGTGAACAGGTGGCGAAGTACTTC.